The rows below give T cell receptor beta chains drawn from one sample of a study of cytomegalovirus exposure and HLA in healthy donors. Profiled with immunoSEQ multiplex PCR; TCRdb holds only in-frame clones, not every one. The top ten hold approximately 3.8% of the sample, which has roughly 120,000 clones, 73% seen once. Sequenced sample: PBMCs. The source is a woman aged 40 to 49 in good health and CMV-seronegative. The CDR3 runs from the conserved cysteine through the conserved F or W. The D gene is left open where the match is weak. Rows give clone size only sometimes, using once, few, many, or a class for an expanded clone.

d_call,v_call,j_call,clone_size,cdr3_aa,cdr3_nt
TRBD2,TRBV18,TRBJ2-1,.,CASSRVSGRIYNEQFF,TGTGCCAGCTCACGAGTTAGCGGGAGGATATACAATGAGCAGTTCTTC
TRBD1,TRBV4-3,TRBJ2-7,.,CASSHATGTGEAYEQYF,TGCGCCAGCAGCCATGCAACCGGGACAGGGGAAGCCTACGAGCAGTACTTC
TRBD1,TRBV4-3,TRBJ2-2,.,CASSLLSWYRGEGNTGELFF,TGCGCCAGCAGCCTCCTTTCGTGGTACAGGGGAGAGGGGAACACCGGGGAGCTGTTTTTT
TRBD2,TRBV11-2,TRBJ2-4,.,CASSSRVAGERVIQYF,TGTGCCAGCAGCTCAAGGGTAGCGGGGGAGAGAGTCATTCAGTACTTC
TRBD2,TRBV29-1,TRBJ2-3,.,CSVLAGHSTDTQYF,TGCAGCGTGCTAGCGGGACATAGCACAGATACGCAGTATTTT
TRBD2,TRBV27,TRBJ2-1,.,CASSPTGTSGNYNEQFF,TGTGCCAGCAGTCCAACGGGGACTAGCGGGAACTACAATGAGCAGTTCTTC
TRBD1,TRBV6-5,TRBJ1-6,.,CASSPQGARNPLHF,TGTGCCAGCAGTCCACAGGGGGCGCGAAACCCCCTCCACTTT
TRBD2,TRBV5-6,TRBJ2-5,.,CASSSSFSGSLETQYF,TGTGCCAGCAGCTCTAGTTTTAGCGGGAGTTTGGAGACCCAGTACTTC
TRBD2,TRBV4-2,TRBJ2-1,.,CASSQALLAGGYNEQFF,TGTGCCAGCAGCCAAGCTCTACTAGCGGGAGGATACAATGAGCAGTTCTTC
TRBD2,TRBV7-9,TRBJ2-7,.,CASSSSGLAGVYEQYF,TGTGCCAGCAGCTCTTCTGGACTAGCGGGGGTCTACGAGCAGTACTTC
.,TRBV5-1,TRBJ1-1,.,CASSLTVRADGAFF,TGCGCCAGCAGCTTGACGGTGCGGGCCGACGGAGCTTTCTTT
TRBD1,TRBV5-1,TRBJ2-7,.,CASSPRIGTELFSYEQYF,TGCGCCAGCAGCCCCCGAATAGGGACAGAACTTTTCTCCTACGAGCAGTACTTC
TRBD2,TRBV2,TRBJ2-1,few,CASGLAGSSYNEQFF,TGTGCCAGCGGATTAGCGGGGAGCTCCTACAATGAGCAGTTCTTC
.,TRBV19,TRBJ1-5,.,CASRPSGESNQPQHF,TGTGCCAGTAGGCCGTCGGGGGAGAGCAATCAGCCCCAGCATTTT
.,TRBV29-1,TRBJ1-2,.,CSVEGSGVRGYGYTF,TGCAGCGTTGAAGGGTCAGGGGTCAGGGGATATGGCTACACCTTC
TRBD1,TRBV2,TRBJ2-5,.,CASSEGTGETQYF,TGTGCCAGCAGTGAAGGGACAGGGGAGACCCAGTACTTC
.,TRBV6-4,TRBJ2-3,.,CASSAQPTSTDTQYF,TGTGCCAGCAGTGCCCAACCGACTAGCACAGATACGCAGTATTTT
TRBD2,TRBV4-2,TRBJ2-1,.,CASSQRIGTSSYNEQFF,TGTGCCAGCAGCCAGCGAATAGGGACTAGCTCCTACAATGAGCAGTTCTTC
.,TRBV10-1,TRBJ1-3,few,CARQDVFHLDSGNTIYF,TGCGCCAGACAGGACGTATTCCATCTTGACTCTGGAAACACCATATATTTT
.,TRBV5-1,TRBJ1-4,.,CASSVRDANEKLFF,TGCGCCAGCAGCGTCAGGGATGCTAATGAAAAACTGTTTTTT
TRBD2,TRBV6-1,TRBJ2-1,once,CASSALAGEDNEQFF,TGTGCCAGCAGTGCACTAGCGGGGGAAGATAATGAGCAGTTCTTC
TRBD1,TRBV18,TRBJ1-5,.,CASSPGTGLSQPQHF,TGTGCCAGCTCCCCCGGGACAGGGTTATCTCAGCCCCAGCATTTT
.,TRBV18,TRBJ1-4,few,CASSPYADRPDEKLFF,TGTGCCAGCTCACCATACGCGGACAGACCGGATGAAAAACTGTTTTTT
.,TRBV7-9,TRBJ1-6,once,CSSSLVQGSNSPLHF,TGTTCCAGCAGCTTAGTGCAGGGAAGTAATTCACCCCTCCACTTT
TRBD2,TRBV5-4,TRBJ2-3,.,CASSAPGRAGGADTQYF,TGTGCCAGCAGCGCCCCTGGGCGAGCGGGGGGCGCAGATACGCAGTATTTT
.,TRBV29-1,TRBJ1-6,few,CSARLQGRNSPLHF,TGCAGCGCTCGGTTACAGGGCCGGAATTCACCCCTCCACTTT
TRBD2,TRBV19,TRBJ2-3,.,CASSMGEGDTQYF,TGTGCCAGTAGTATGGGGGAGGGAGATACGCAGTATTTT
TRBD2,TRBV2,TRBJ2-7,.,CASSGGLAGGEKQYF,TGTGCCAGCAGTGGGGGACTAGCGGGAGGGGAAAAGCAGTACTTC
TRBD1,TRBV5-1,TRBJ1-6,.,CASSDAEGARGSPLHF,TGCGCCAGCAGTGACGCCGAGGGGGCTCGAGGTTCACCCCTCCACTTT
.,TRBV5-1,TRBJ2-7,.,CASSLSGQLYEQYF,TGCGCCAGCAGCTTGAGCGGACAGCTCTACGAGCAGTACTTC
.,TRBV11-3,TRBJ2-3,.,CASSLGLSSTDTQYF,TGTGCCAGCAGCTTAGGACTCAGTAGCACAGATACGCAGTATTTT
.,TRBV6-5,TRBJ2-7,.,CASSYWAGEGYEQYF,TGTGCCAGCAGTTACTGGGCAGGGGAGGGATACGAGCAGTACTTC
.,TRBV25-1,TRBJ1-1,.,CASSPGGKAFF,TGTGCCAGCAGTCCTGGGGGGAAAGCTTTCTTT
TRBD2,TRBV5-1,TRBJ2-1,.,CASSLARLAGGGAYNEQFF,TGCGCCAGCAGCTTGGCCAGACTAGCGGGAGGTGGGGCCTACAATGAGCAGTTCTTC
TRBD1,TRBV5-1,TRBJ2-2,.,CASSLMSGGTGELFF,TGCGCCAGCAGCTTGATGTCAGGGGGAACCGGGGAGCTGTTTTTT
TRBD1,TRBV4-3,TRBJ1-4,.,CASAYTGGLGNEKLFF,TGCGCCAGCGCGTATACAGGGGGCCTAGGTAATGAAAAACTGTTTTTT
.,TRBV12-5,TRBJ2-7,few,CASGTGIGSVYEQYF,TGTGCTAGTGGGACAGGAATTGGGTCGGTCTACGAGCAGTACTTC
.,TRBV6-1,TRBJ2-7,.,CASSEGTAVQSYF,TGTGCCAGCAGTGAAGGGACAGCCGTCCAATCGTACTTC
TRBD2,TRBV7-2,TRBJ2-7,.,CASSYGLAGSYEQYF,TGTGCCAGCAGCTACGGACTAGCGGGGTCCTACGAGCAGTACTTC
.,TRBV9,TRBJ2-2,.,CASSPREQVGTGELFF,TGTGCCAGCAGCCCCCGTGAACAGGTGGGGACCGGGGAGCTGTTTTTT
.,TRBV19,TRBJ1-5,.,CATKHLTGNQPQHF,TGTGCCACCAAGCACCTGACGGGTAATCAGCCCCAGCATTTT
TRBD1,TRBV6-6,TRBJ2-7,.,CASSYAQGAYEQYF,TGTGCCAGCAGTTACGCACAGGGGGCCTACGAGCAGTACTTC
.,TRBV7-2,TRBJ1-2,once,CASSYGGDNPLGYTF,TGTGCCAGCAGCTACGGAGGAGACAACCCCTTAGGCTACACCTTC
TRBD1,TRBV7-2,TRBJ1-6,.,CASSPRSGTGNSPLHF,TGTGCCAGCAGCCCGAGATCCGGGACAGGAAATTCACCCCTCCACTTT
.,TRBV2,TRBJ2-5,.,CASSEESWRNQGTQYF,TGTGCCAGCAGTGAAGAGTCCTGGAGGAACCAAGGGACCCAGTACTTC
.,TRBV4-2,TRBJ1-2,.,CASSQRVILQGNYGYTF,TGTGCCAGCAGCCAACGGGTGATTCTCCAGGGTAACTATGGCTACACCTTC
TRBD1,TRBV9,TRBJ1-2,few,CASSDRDSTYGYTF,TGTGCCAGCAGCGACCGGGACAGCACCTATGGCTACACCTTC
.,TRBV28,TRBJ2-1,.,CASSPRGRSSYNEQFF,TGTGCCAGCAGTCCCCGGGGTCGGAGCTCCTACAATGAGCAGTTCTTC
.,TRBV21-1,TRBJ2-1,.,CASSRRVGCSYNEQFF,TGTGCCAGCAGCCGCCGTGTGGGCTGCTCCTACAATGAGCAGTTCTTC
.,TRBV2,TRBJ1-1,.,CASILQVLNTEAFF,TGTGCCAGCATTCTACAGGTTCTGAACACTGAAGCTTTCTTT
.,TRBV5-8,TRBJ2-5,.,CASRSRRSGQETQYF,TGTGCCAGCAGGTCGAGGAGGTCGGGCCAAGAGACCCAGTACTTC
TRBD2,TRBV30,TRBJ2-7,.,CAWSGSGAYEQYF,TGTGCCTGGAGTGGTAGCGGGGCCTACGAGCAGTACTTC
.,TRBV10-3,TRBJ1-3,.,CAISDPTGSGNTIYF,TGTGCCATCAGTGACCCTACAGGGTCTGGAAACACCATATATTTT